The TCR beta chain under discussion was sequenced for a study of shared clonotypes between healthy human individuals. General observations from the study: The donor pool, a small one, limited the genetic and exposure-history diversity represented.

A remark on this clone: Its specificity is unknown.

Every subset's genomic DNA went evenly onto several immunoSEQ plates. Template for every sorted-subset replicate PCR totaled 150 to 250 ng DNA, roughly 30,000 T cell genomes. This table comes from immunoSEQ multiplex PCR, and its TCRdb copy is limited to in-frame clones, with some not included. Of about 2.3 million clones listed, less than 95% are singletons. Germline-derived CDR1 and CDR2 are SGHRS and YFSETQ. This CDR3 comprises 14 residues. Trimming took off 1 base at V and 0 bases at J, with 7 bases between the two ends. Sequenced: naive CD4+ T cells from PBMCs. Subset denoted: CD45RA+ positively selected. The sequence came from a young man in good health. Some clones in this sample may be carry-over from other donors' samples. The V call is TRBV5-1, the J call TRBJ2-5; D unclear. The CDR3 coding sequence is TGCGCCAGCAGCTTGATCGGAGACCAAGAGACCCAGTACTTC. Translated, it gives CASSLIGDQETQYF.